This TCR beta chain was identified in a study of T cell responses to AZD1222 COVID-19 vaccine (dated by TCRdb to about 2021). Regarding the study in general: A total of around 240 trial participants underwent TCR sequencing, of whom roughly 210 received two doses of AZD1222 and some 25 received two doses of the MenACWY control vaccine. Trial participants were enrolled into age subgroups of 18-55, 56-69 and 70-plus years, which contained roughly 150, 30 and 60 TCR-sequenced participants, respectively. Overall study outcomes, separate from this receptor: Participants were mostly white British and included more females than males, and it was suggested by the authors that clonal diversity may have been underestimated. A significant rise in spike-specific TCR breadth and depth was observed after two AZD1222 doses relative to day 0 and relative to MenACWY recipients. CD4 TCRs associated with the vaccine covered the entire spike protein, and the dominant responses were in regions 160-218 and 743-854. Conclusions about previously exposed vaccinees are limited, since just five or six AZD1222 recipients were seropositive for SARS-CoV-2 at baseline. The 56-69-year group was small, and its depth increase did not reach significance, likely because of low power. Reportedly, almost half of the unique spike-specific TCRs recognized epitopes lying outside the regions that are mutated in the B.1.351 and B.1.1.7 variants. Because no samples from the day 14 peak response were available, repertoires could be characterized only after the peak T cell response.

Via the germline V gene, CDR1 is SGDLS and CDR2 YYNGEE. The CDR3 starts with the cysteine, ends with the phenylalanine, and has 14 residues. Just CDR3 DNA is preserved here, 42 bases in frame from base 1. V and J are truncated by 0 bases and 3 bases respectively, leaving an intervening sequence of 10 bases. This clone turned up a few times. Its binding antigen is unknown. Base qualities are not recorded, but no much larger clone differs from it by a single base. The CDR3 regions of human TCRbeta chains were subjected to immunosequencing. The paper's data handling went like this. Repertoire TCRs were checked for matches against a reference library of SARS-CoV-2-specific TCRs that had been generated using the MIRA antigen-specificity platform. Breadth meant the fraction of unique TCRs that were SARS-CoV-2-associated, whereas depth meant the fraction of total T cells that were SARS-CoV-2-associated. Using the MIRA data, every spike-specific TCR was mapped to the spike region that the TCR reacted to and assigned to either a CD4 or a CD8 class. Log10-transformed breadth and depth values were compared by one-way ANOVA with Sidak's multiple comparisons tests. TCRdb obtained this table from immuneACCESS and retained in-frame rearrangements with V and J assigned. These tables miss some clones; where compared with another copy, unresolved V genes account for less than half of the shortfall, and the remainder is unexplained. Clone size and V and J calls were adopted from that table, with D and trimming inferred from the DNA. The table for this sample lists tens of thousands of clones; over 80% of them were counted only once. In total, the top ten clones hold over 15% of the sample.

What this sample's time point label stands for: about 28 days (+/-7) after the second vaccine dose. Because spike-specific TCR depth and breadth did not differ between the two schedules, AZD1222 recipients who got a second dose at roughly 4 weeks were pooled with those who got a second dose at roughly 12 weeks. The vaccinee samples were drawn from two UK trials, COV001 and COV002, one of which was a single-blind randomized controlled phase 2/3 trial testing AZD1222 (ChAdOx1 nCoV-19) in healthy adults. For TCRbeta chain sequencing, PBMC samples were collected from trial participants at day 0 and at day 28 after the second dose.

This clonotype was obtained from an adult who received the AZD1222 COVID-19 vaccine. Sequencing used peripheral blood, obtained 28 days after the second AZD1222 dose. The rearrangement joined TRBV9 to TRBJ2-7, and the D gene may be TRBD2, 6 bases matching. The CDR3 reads CASSVADGGYEQYF. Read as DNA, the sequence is TGTGCCAGCAGCGTAGCTGACGGGGGCTACGAGCAGTACTTC.